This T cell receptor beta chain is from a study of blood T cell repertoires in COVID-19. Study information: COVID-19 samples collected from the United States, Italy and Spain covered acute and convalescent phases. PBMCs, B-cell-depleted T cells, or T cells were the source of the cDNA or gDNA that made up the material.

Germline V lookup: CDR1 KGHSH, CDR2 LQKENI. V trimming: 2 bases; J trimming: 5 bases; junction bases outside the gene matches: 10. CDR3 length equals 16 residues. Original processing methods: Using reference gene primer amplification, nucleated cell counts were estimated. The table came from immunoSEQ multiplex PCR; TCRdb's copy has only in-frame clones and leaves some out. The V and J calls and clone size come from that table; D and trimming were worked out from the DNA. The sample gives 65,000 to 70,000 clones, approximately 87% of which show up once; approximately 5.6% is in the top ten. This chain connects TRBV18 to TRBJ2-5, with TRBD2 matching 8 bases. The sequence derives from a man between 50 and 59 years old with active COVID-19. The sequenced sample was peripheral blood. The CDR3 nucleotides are TGTGCCAGCTCACCAAATTCCGCGGGAGGTAGGGAGACCCAGTACTTC. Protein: CASSPNSAGGRETQYF.